This paragraph reports one T cell receptor (beta chain). Its antigen is still unknown. Researchers ran the PCR with 60 Vbeta and 13 Jbeta primers. Clones were read by immunoSEQ multiplex PCR, and TCRdb kept only the in-frame ones, dropping some. The repertoire consists of about 200,000 clones, with less than 85% occurring once and the leading ten covering less than 2%. This record comes from a study of cytomegalovirus exposure and HLA in healthy donors. Across the study: In an early release, HLA-typed donors contributed about 79 million unique TCR sequences.

The study's findings and limits: For most TCR sequences rarity was the rule, although some public TCRs occurred in many donors. Reportedly, fewer N-insertions than the approximately 680-donor mean appeared in an Asian-associated ancestry cluster in a later analysis.

The germline CDR1 and CDR2 sequences are SNHLY and FYNNEI. The CDR3 length is 12 residues. Trimming took off 4 bases at V and 9 bases at J, with 12 bases between the two ends. This TCR was sampled from a girl aged 10-17 years in good health and CMV-seropositive. The chain links TRBV2 to TRBJ2-5, with D possibly being TRBD2 (6 bases). Sequencing input: PBMCs. The CDR3 here is CASSAGEVAQYF. The CDR3 nucleotides are TGTGCCAGCAGTGCGGGGGAGGTAGCCCAGTACTTC. Looking up the rest from reference TRBV2 and TRBJ2-5 gives the full variable domain: EPEVTQTPSHQVTQMGQEVILRCVPISNHLYFYWYRQILGQKVEFLVSFYNNEISEKSEIFDDQFSVERPDGSNFTLKIRSTKLEDSAMYFCASSAGEVAQYFGPGTRLLVL.